This is a list of T cell receptor beta chains from one sample in a study of T cells expressing NK-cell markers. TCRdb re-called the 5' RACE reads; every CDR3 protein appears as one record, without DNA. The sample has over 150,000 distinct CDR3 sequences, and its top ten clones hold around a third. The sample taken for sequencing was blood T cells: a sorted CD56 or NKG2C T cell subset, CD4+ or CD8+ T cells, or bulk PBMC T cells (not recorded which). Every receptor here comes from a woman in her forties or fifties in good health. CDR3s include the opening cysteine and the closing phenylalanine or tryptophan.

TRBJ2-1	TRBV24-1	CATSDPGRSIIYNEQFF
TRBJ2-1	TRBV7-6	CASTFGAAYNEQFF
TRBJ1-2	TRBV29-1	CSVEDARRGYTF
TRBJ2-1	TRBV9	CASSVGSKGARMWYEQFF
TRBJ1-2	TRBV27	CASGPGFYGYTF
TRBJ2-5	TRBV7-8	CASSFLTVQETQYF
TRBJ2-1	TRBV12-3/TRBV12-4	CASSLILSGRLSEQFF
TRBJ1-5	TRBV12-3/TRBV12-4	CASSPSEGQEDQPQHF
TRBJ2-5	TRBV4-1	CASSQRTAPQETQYF
TRBJ1-5	TRBV12-3/TRBV12-4	CASSRTGTGGRASNQPQHF
TRBJ2-1	TRBV7-6	CASSFYGLAGGEQFF
TRBJ2-7	TRBV24-1	CATSGRGFSEQYF
TRBJ1-1	TRBV5-5	CASSRSDRRNTEAFF
TRBJ2-7	TRBV28	CASSWPTSGIQSSYEQYF
TRBJ2-1	TRBV5-1	CASTTSGRSYNEQFF
TRBJ1-5	TRBV24-1	CATSGVYSNQPQHF
TRBJ2-5	TRBV21-1	CASSKKITETQYF
TRBJ2-6	TRBV6-5	CATMGLTGANVLTF
TRBJ2-5	TRBV28	CASDGMYQETQYF
TRBJ2-2	TRBV4-1	CASSPWGETNTGELFF
TRBJ2-5	TRBV6-2/TRBV6-3	CASSYDGGIVETQYF
TRBJ2-3	TRBV29-1	CSVVIAGGTDTQYF
TRBJ2-7	TRBV29-1	CSVGLAGGFSYEQYF
TRBJ2-1	TRBV24-1	CATSDATGNNEQFF
TRBJ1-1	TRBV5-1	CASSLENSGGGAEAFF
TRBJ1-6	TRBV5-6	CASSLPQYNSPLHF
TRBJ2-1	TRBV27	CASSLTVTSGSYNEQFF
TRBJ2-1	TRBV7-9	CASSSRAGSSYNEQFF
TRBJ2-3	TRBV2	CASSDVRVGTDTQYF
TRBJ2-1	TRBV29-1	CSVVGTSVRDEQFF
TRBJ2-5	TRBV12-5	CASGPYGQVQETQYF
TRBJ2-7	TRBV25-1	CASSPSTGGLTREQYF
TRBJ2-6	TRBV25-1	CASTFSGANVLTF
TRBJ2-3	TRBV29-1	CSVESLSKGSSTDTQYF
TRBJ2-1	TRBV27	CASSWGQGGGNEQFF
TRBJ2-7	TRBV6-5	CASSPGQSYEQYF
TRBJ1-2	TRBV4-2	CASSQEGQWIHYGYTF
TRBJ1-4	TRBV10-3	CATLDGATNEKLFF
TRBJ2-1	TRBV4-1	CASSPDGTPLGEQFF
TRBJ2-3	TRBV5-1	CASSLRTLPGLWDTQYF